The 2 T cell receptor beta chains given below trace back to one sample, sequenced in a study of cytomegalovirus exposure and HLA in healthy donors. 60 Vbeta and 13 Jbeta primers were used in PCR. Measured with immunoSEQ multiplex PCR; TCRdb has only the in-frame clones, and not every one. Of 200,000 or so clones listed, 81% were seen once; the top ten hold 3% to 4.5%. The material sequenced was PBMCs. These receptors were collected from a man aged 45 to 65 in good health and CMV-seronegative.

The chain recombines TRBV7-9 with TRBJ1-1; D is unresolved. V lost 1 base and J lost 1, with 10 bases in between. CDR1 and CDR2 (germline): SEHNR, FQNEAQ (reference sequence). The CDR3 totals 15 residues. The DNA of the CDR3 is TGTGCCAGCAGCTTAGTGGCGGGTGCGAACACTGAAGCTTTCTTT. It translates to CASSLVAGANTEAFF.

The chain combines TRBV18 with TRBJ2-6, with D perhaps matching TRBD1 (5 bases). Germline loops: CDR1 KGHSH, CDR2 LQKENI. CDR3 length equals 16 residues. Trimming stripped 6 bases from V and 0 bases from J, with 12 bases between. CDR3 sequence (DNA): TGTGCCAGCTCTCCCCTGGGGCTCTCTGGGGCCAACGTCCTGACTTTC. Its protein product is CASSPLGLSGANVLTF.